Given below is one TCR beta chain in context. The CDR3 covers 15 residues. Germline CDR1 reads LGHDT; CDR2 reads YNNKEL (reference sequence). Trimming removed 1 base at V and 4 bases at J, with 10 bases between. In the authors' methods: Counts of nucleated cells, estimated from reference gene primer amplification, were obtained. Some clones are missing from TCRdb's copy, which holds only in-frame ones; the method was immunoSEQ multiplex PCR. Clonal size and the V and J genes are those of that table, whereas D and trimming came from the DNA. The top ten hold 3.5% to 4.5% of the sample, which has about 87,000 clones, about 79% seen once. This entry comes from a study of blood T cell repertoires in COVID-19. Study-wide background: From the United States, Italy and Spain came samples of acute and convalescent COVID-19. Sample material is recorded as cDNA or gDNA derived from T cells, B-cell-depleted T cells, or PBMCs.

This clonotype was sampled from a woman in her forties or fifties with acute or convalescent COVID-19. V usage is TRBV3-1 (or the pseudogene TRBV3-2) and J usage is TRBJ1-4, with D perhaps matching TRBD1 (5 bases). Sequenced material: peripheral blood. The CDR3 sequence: CASSQGRARNEKLFF. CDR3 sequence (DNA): TGTGCCAGCAGCCAAGGCAGGGCCCGTAATGAAAAACTGTTTTTT.